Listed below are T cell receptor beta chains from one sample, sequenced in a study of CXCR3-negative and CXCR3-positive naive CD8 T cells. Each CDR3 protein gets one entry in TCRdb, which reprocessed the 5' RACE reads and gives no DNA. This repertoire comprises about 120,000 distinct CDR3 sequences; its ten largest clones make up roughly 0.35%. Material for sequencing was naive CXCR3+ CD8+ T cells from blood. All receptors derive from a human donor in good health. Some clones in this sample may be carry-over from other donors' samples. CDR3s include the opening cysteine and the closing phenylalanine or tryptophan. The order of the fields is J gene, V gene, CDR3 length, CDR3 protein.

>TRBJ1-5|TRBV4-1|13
CASSQDIDQPQHF
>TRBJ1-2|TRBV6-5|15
CASSATGTGVYGYTF
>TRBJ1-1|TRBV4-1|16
CASSQDPLGHYTEAFF
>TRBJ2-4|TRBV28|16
CASSSIAGGFKNIQYF
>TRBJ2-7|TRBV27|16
CASSLSFGQVYYEQYF
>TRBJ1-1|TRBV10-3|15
CAISESTDLNTEAFF
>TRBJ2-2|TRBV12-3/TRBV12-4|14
CASNPGLGTGELFF
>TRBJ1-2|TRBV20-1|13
CSAGDREHYGYTF
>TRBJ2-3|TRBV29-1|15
CSVELGLAPSSTQYF
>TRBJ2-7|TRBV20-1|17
CSARDRLAGGWTYEQYF
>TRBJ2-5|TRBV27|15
CASSLIDPRQETQYF
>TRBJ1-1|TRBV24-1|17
CATSDLHARRADTEAFF
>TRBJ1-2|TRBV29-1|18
CSVENYGGQGEFHYGYTF
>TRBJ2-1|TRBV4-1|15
CASSQAGTKLDEQFF
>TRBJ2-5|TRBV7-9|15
CASYGLSLNEETQYF
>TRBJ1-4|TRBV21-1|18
CASSAGTGKIATNEKLFF
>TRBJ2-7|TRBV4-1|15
CASSQVTDQRYEQYF
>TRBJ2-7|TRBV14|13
CASSPGWGSEQYF
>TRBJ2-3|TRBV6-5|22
CASSYSSRGLAGVSVETDTQYF
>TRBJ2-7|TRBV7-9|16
CASSSIGTRSSYEQYF
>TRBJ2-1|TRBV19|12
CASSWQYNEQFF
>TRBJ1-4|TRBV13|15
CASSARQAVNEKLFF
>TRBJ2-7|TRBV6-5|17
CASSYSGQGYVLREQYF
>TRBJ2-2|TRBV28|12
CASGQSTGELFF
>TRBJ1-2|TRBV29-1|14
CSVEDRGTNYGYTF
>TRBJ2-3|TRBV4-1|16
CASSHPGTGDTDTQYF
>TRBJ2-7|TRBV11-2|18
CASSFGITGTSGSYEQYF
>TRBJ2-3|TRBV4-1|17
CASSHPPLAGGTDTQYF
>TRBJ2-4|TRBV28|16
CASSFSSGRAKNIQYF
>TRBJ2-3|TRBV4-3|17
CASSRGRGGSSTDTQYF
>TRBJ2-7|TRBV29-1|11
CSVEVLYEQYF
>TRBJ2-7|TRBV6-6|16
CASSYDPGTGSYEQYF
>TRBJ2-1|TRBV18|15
CASSPPDRAYNEQFF
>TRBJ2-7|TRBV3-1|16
CASSHSPSGLTYEQYF
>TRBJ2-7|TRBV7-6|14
CASSLAGGHDEQYF
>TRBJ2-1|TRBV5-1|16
CASSFPLAGTYNEQFF
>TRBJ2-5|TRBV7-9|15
CASSTRLAGEETQYF
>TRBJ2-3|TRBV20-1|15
CSARDWDGATDTQYF
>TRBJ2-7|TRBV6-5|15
CASSTSWGARYEQYF
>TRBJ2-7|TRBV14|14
CASSQFTGAYEQYF
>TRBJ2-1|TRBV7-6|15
CASSLASGGVYEQSF
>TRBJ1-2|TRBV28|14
CATRETTGNYGYTF
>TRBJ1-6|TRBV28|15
CASSPSLQGESPLHF
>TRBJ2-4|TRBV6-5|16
CASSYSGGIAKNIQYF
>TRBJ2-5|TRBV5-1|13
CASSTGLQETQYF
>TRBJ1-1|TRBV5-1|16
CASRASFDRVDTEAFF
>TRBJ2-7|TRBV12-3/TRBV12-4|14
CASTPDPTSYEQYF
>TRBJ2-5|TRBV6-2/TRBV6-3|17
CASSYGGTSASRETQYF
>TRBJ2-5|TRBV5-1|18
CASSRRTSGGLLQETQYF
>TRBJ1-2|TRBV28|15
CASSLLGGDNYGYTF
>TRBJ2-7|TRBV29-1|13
CSVQTGLSYEQYF
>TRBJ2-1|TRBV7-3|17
CASSLTSGVNPYNEQFF
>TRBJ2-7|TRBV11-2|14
CASSLLGVAYEQYF
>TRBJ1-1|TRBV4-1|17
CASSQSAGQLVNTEAFF
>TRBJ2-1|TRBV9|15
CASSVEWGALNEQFF
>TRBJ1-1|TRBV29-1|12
CSIARENTEAFF
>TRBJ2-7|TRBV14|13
CASSQSSRGEQYF